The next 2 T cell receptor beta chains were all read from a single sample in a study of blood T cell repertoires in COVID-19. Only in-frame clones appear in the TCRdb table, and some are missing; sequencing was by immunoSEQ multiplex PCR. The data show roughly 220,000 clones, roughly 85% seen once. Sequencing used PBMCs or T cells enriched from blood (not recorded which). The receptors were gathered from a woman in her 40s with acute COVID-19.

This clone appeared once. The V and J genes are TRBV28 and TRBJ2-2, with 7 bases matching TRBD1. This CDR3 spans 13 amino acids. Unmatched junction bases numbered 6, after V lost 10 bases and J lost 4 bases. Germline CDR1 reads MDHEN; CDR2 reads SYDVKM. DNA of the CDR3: TGTGCCACCGGACAGGCTCCCACCGGGGAGCTGTTTTTT. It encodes CATGQAPTGELFF.

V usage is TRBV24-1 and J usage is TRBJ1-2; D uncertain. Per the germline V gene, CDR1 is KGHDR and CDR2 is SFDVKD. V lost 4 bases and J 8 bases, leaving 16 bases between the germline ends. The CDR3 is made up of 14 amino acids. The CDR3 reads CATSDPSTVGGYTF. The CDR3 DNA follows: TGTGCCACCAGTGACCCCTCCACAGTGGGCGGCTACACCTTC.